The 14 T cell receptor beta chains reported below all come from one sample, sequenced in a study of PD-1 and CTLA-4 blockade in melanoma. The repertoire was sequenced with immunoSEQ multiplex PCR; TCRdb's copy has only in-frame clones and lacks some. The sample has tens of thousands of clones, 88% seen once. The sample consisted of CD8+ T cells from peripheral blood, taken from a patient given anti-PD-1 treatment. The receptors stem from a human donor with melanoma.

The chain employs TRBV28 and TRBJ1-1; possible D gene TRBD1, 5 bases. Trimming removed 2 bases at V and 3 bases at J, with 19 bases between. The CDR3 has 17 amino acids. Germline CDR1 and CDR2: MDHEN and SYDVKM. The CDR3 sequence is CASSLPPGWGTDTEAFF. DNA for the CDR3: TGTGCCAGCAGTTTACCGCCAGGATGGGGCACGGACACTGAAGCTTTCTTT.

The CDR3 region has the DNA TGTGCCAGCAGCGCACTCGGGACAGCCTATGGCTACACCTTC. Amino acid sequence: CASSALGTAYGYTF. The rearrangement joins TRBV11-1 to TRBJ1-2; TRBD1 matches 7 bases. CDR3 size: 14 residues. V shed 5 bases, J shed 4 bases, and the junction held 7 bases outside the gene matches. Germline-derived CDR1 and CDR2 are SGHAT and FQDESV (reference sequence).

V is TRBV28 and J is TRBJ2-7; 10 bases are a match to TRBD1. V trimming: 9 bases; J trimming: 5 bases; junction bases outside the gene matches: 7. CDR3 length: 13 residues. Germline loops: CDR1 MDHEN, CDR2 SYDVKM. The CDR3 region has the DNA TGTGCCAGAGGCCGGGACAGGGGAAACGAGCAGTACTTC. It encodes CARGRDRGNEQYF.

V and J are TRBV19 and TRBJ1-2; D may be TRBD1 (5 bases). CDR1 is LNHDA, CDR2 SQIVND, per germline (reference sequence). This CDR3 has 14 amino acids. The V gene lost 3 bases and the J gene lost 8 bases, with 16 bases spanning the gap. CDR3 DNA: TGTGCCAGTAGTATTGGGGCCGGGCCGGGAGGCTACACCTTC. Amino acid sequence: CASSIGAGPGGYTF.

The chain couples TRBV5-6 to TRBJ2-2, with no clear D. Between the trimmed V and J ends, which lost 5 bases and 6 bases, there was a span of 11 bases. Germline V gene data show CDR1 as SGHDT and CDR2 as YYEEEE. This CDR3 is 13 amino acids long. This chain's CDR3 is CASSFSLAGELFF. The CDR3 region has the DNA TGTGCCAGCAGTTTTAGTCTCGCCGGGGAGCTGTTTTTT.

The chain joins TRBV6-4 to TRBJ2-6; 7 bases are shared with TRBD1. Germline lookup yields CDR1 MRHNA and CDR2 SNTAGT. The V gene end was trimmed by 3 bases and the J gene end by 1 base; junction bases not matched to a gene: 3. The CDR3 covers 16 residues. The CDR3 spells CASSEGGSSGANVLTF. The DNA for the CDR3 is TGTGCCAGCAGTGAAGGGGGCAGTTCTGGGGCCAACGTCCTGACTTTC.

This chain links TRBV3-1 (or the pseudogene TRBV3-2) with TRBJ2-7; no firm D call. Deletions cut 0 bases from V and 2 bases from J, with 14 bases between. CDR1 and CDR2 from the germline V gene are LGHDT and YNNKEL (reference sequence). This CDR3 has 16 amino acids. CDR3 sequence (DNA): TGTGCCAGCAGCCAAGACTTGAGTTTCTCGACCTACGAGCAGTACTTC. Translation gives CASSQDLSFSTYEQYF.

The chain links TRBV7-2 to TRBJ2-7, with 13 nucleotides matching TRBD2. In germline, CDR1 is SGHTA, CDR2 FQGNSA. This CDR3 is built from 15 residues. V shed 1 base and J 4 bases; nucleotides not matched to a gene: 1. CDR3 sequence: CASSLGTSGGYEQYF. CDR3 in DNA: TGTGCCAGCAGCTTAGGGACTAGCGGGGGTTACGAGCAGTACTTC. The entire variable domain, with the rest obtained from reference TRBV7-2 and TRBJ2-7, is as follows: GAGVSQSPSNKVTEKGKDVELRCDPISGHTALYWYRQSLGQGLEFLIYFQGNSAPDKSGLPSDRFSAERTGGSVSTLTIQRTQQEDSAVYLCASSLGTSGGYEQYFGPGTRLTVT.

The chain recombines TRBV5-4 with TRBJ1-2; TRBD1 might be the D (5 bases). Germline CDR1 is SGHNT and CDR2 is YYREEE (reference sequence). This CDR3 comprises 15 residues. Trimming stripped 4 bases from V and 4 bases from J, with 17 bases between. The CDR3 loop reads CASSPGGEKGYGYTF. The CDR3 nucleotides are TGTGCCAGCAGCCCGGGGGGGGAAAAGGGCTATGGCTACACCTTC.

The J gene is TRBJ1-4, the V gene TRBV28; D is undetermined. V lost 5 bases to trimming and J lost 7 bases, with 14 bases between them. The CDR3 is 14 amino acids. In germline, CDR1 is MDHEN, CDR2 SYDVKM. The CDR3 sequence: CASSPMYEFEKLFF. CDR3 in DNA: TGTGCCAGCAGTCCCATGTACGAATTTGAAAAACTGTTTTTT.

The chain recombines TRBV7-9 with TRBJ2-1, with TRBD2 identical over 9 bases. V shed 5 bases, J shed 0 bases, and the junction held 5 bases outside the gene matches. Per the germline V gene, CDR1 is SEHNR and CDR2 is FQNEAQ (reference sequence). There are 16 residues in the CDR3. CDR3 protein: CASSPSGGSSYNEQFF. CDR3 in DNA: TGTGCCAGCAGCCCCAGCGGGGGGAGCTCCTACAATGAGCAGTTCTTC.

This chain connects TRBV2 to TRBJ2-5, with D perhaps matching TRBD2 (6 bases). Trimming stripped 11 bases from V and 5 bases from J, with 15 bases between. Per the germline V gene, CDR1 is SNHLY and CDR2 is FYNNEI. CDR3 length: 12 amino acids. The CDR3 here is CAAGYERETQYF. CDR3 coding DNA: TGTGCCGCGGGGTATGAGAGGGAGACCCAGTACTTC.

The rearrangement links TRBV10-3 to TRBJ2-2, with D hard to call. V lost 10 bases and J 6 bases, leaving 6 bases between the germline ends. CDR3 length: 10 amino acids. Germline-derived CDR1 and CDR2 are ENHRY and SYGVKD. This CDR3 reads CATGPGELFF. The CDR3 bases are TGTGCCACCGGGCCCGGGGAGCTGTTTTTT.

The chain is built from TRBV7-2 and TRBJ2-4; either TRBD1 or TRBD2 may fit D (5 bases each). Germline lookup yields CDR1 SGHTA and CDR2 FQGNSA. This CDR3 contains 15 residues. V was shortened by 1 base and J by 7 bases, with 14 bases between the two germline ends. CDR3 residues: CASSLEGLWGNIQYF. CDR3 nucleotide sequence: TGTGCCAGCAGCTTAGAAGGACTCTGGGGGAACATTCAGTACTTC.